This section outlines one TCR beta chain sequence together with its context. This clonotype came up a few times. Its antigen is not yet known. No base quality information exists; no much larger clone differs at one position. Via the germline V gene, CDR1 is MNHEY and CDR2 SVGAGI. Including cysteine and phenylalanine, the CDR3 has 13 amino acids. The retained sequence is limited to the CDR3, 39 bases, with the frame set at the first base. Trimming at the junction amounts to 8 bases on V and 11 bases on J, and the germline ends lie 20 bases apart. TCR beta repertoires were profiled from peripheral blood of over 10 young patients with multiple sclerosis to demonstrate the VDJtools post-analysis software. Multiple sclerosis patients were children and adolescents aged about 6 to 17 years. Library preparation used PCR. The instrument was an Illumina HiSeq 2500. To reduce PCR and sequencing biases, unique molecular identifiers were incorporated into the TCR beta cDNA libraries. Per 1 to 10 million input T cells, approximately 500,000 cDNA molecules were obtained, such that each molecule approximated one T cell. The same protocol used for the earlier healthy control dataset was applied to prepare and sequence the patient libraries. Within a given batch, samples were prepared together, multiplexed and sequenced on the same HiSeq lane. The study's own analysis went as follows. MIGEC was used to process the raw barcoded reads, and molecular identifier groups with only a single read were discarded before consensus assembly and CDR3 extraction. Clonotype tables were post-analysed with VDJtools, and diversity was normalized by down-sampling all datasets to the smallest sample size. Repertoire overlap clustering matched CDR3 amino acid but not nucleotide sequences to correct batch-related cross-sample contamination. The public reads were reprocessed in TCRdb via fastp at Q25 and MiXCR, keeping in-frame beta chains. All rows with the same CDR3 protein become a single entry with the most common DNA and genes. The V and J calls, along with clone size, are taken from TCRdb and not from the paper's own processing. The sample has around 700,000 distinct CDR3 sequences on record, 59% of them singletons. 11% of the sample belongs to the ten largest clones.

The data originate from a study of post-analysis software for immune sequencing data (dated by TCRdb to about 2015). General notes on the study: Disease courses on record covered relapsing-remitting, secondary progressive and progressive-relapsing multiple sclerosis, though some patients had no subtype annotation. The patient repertoires were compared against 11 previously published healthy control repertoires obtained from donors aged about 6 to 27 years. A subset of samples was prepared in parallel using single-end sample barcoding, then pooled and co-amplified after Illumina adapter ligation.

Overall study results and their limits: Direct clustering with F measure showed strong co-clustering of samples prepared in the same batch, prompting a batch-effect correction. Significantly lower normalized Chao1 diversity was found in multiple sclerosis patients than in controls, suggesting substantial peripheral T-cell clonal expansion. The multiple sclerosis patient group was slightly younger than the control group. Patients showed significantly higher frequencies than controls for several TRBV segments, among them TRBV5-6, TRBV5-1 and TRBV20-1.

The receptor was derived from a girl aged 2 to 10 with multiple sclerosis. This receptor chain uses TRBV6-5 and TRBJ2-3; the D gene lacks a confident call. Sequenced material: blood. The CDR3: CASGKTGPVRQYF. The DNA sequence is given as TGTGCCAGCGGTAAAACTGGACCCGTCAGGCAGTATTTT.